Each of the 28 T cell receptor beta chains below was sequenced from the same sample in a study of CD8 T cells in ankylosing spondylitis. MiXCR, applied by TCRdb to the 5' RACE reads, yields one record per CDR3 protein. The data show about 360,000 distinct CDR3 sequences, with around 15% seen just once and around 1% held by the top ten. The sequenced sample consisted of blood, either unsorted or a sorted T cell fraction (not recorded which). These receptors were taken from a male donor with ankylosing spondylitis or in good health (not recorded which).

For the CDR3, the DNA is TGCGCCAGCAGCCCCCAGCGGGTCCAGGACGAGCAGTACTTC. Protein sequence: CASSPQRVQDEQYF. The V call is TRBV5-1, the J call TRBJ2-7, with D perhaps TRBD2 (6 bases). Between the trimmed V and J ends, which lost 4 bases and 5 bases, there was a span of 16 bases. Germline V gene lookup returns CDR1 SGHRS and CDR2 YFSETQ. CDR3 length: 14 amino acids.

The chain joins TRBV3-1 to TRBJ2-1; TRBD2 matches at 11 bases. V was clipped by 0 bases and J by 2 bases; unmatched bases: 9. Germline values: CDR1 LGHDT, CDR2 YNNKEL (reference sequence). The CDR3 sequence is 19 residues long. CDR3 nucleotides: TGTGCCAGCAGCCAAGATCCTAGGACTAGCGGGCGGGCCTACAATGAGCAGTTCTTC. Its translation: CASSQDPRTSGRAYNEQFF.

This clonotype showed up just a few times. The rearrangement uses TRBV12-3 or TRBV12-4 and TRBJ1-5, with 8 bases aligning to TRBD1. CDR3 length: 16 residues. The V and J ends lost 4 bases and 1 base, in that order; junction bases with no gene match: 6. In DNA form, the CDR3 reads TGTGCCAGCAGTTCATCCACAGGGGGGAGCAATCAGCCCCAGCATTTT. Encoded protein: CASSSSTGGSNQPQHF.

The J gene is TRBJ2-3, the V gene TRBV5-6, with D perhaps being TRBD1 or TRBD2 (5 bases each). Germline assignment: CDR1 SGHDT and CDR2 YYEEEE. V was clipped by 4 bases and J by 4 bases, with 16 bases between them. The CDR3 covers 15 residues. The CDR3 coding sequence is TGTGCCAGCAGCGAGGGGACCGCGGTCGCAGATACGCAGTATTTT. Translated: CASSEGTAVADTQYF.

The genes are TRBV6-1 and TRBJ1-6; TRBD1 might be the D (6 bases). This CDR3 spans 14 amino acids. The V gene lost 8 bases and the J gene lost 10 bases, with 18 bases spanning the gap. CDR1 and CDR2 (germline): MNHNS, SASEGT. The CDR3 sequence: CASELMGAGSPLHF. As DNA, the CDR3 is TGTGCCAGCGAATTGATGGGGGCTGGGTCACCCCTCCACTTT.

This clonotype has only a few counts. The chain joins TRBV5-4 to TRBJ2-3, with D possibly matching TRBD1 (6 bases). The germline V gene encodes CDR1 SGHNT and CDR2 YYREEE (reference sequence). The CDR3 covers 15 residues. V was pared by 4 bases and J by 5 bases, with 17 bases between. The CDR3 nucleotides are TGTGCCAGCAGCCTCCACAGGGTTGGAGGAGATACGCAGTATTTT. It yields the protein CASSLHRVGGDTQYF.

The chain employs TRBV6-1 and TRBJ1-2; a weak D match, TRBD1 (6 bases). The ends were cut back, 4 bases at V and 3 bases at J, with 12 bases in the middle. Per germline, CDR1 MNHNS and CDR2 SASEGT. This CDR3 is built from 14 residues. DNA for the CDR3: TGTGCCAGCAGTGGCCCGGGGGCTGACTATGGCTACACCTTC. Its translation: CASSGPGADYGYTF.

There are many counts of this clonotype. The V call is TRBV12-3 or TRBV12-4, the J call TRBJ1-5; 10 bases match TRBD1. V shed 0 bases and J 6 bases; nucleotides not matched to a gene: 2. This CDR3 spans 15 amino acids. The CDR3 here is CASSLAGQGSQPQHF. Here the CDR3 DNA reads TGTGCCAGCAGTTTAGCGGGACAGGGGAGTCAGCCCCAGCATTTT.

This rearrangement joins TRBV7-2 to TRBJ2-5; a weak D match, TRBD2 (5 bases). Germline values: CDR1 SGHTA, CDR2 FQGNSA. CDR3 size: 15 residues. V gave up 7 bases and J gave up 1 base, with 16 bases separating them. In DNA form, the CDR3 reads TGTGCCAGCAAGCGGACGGCCTCCCTCCAAGAGACCCAGTACTTC. Amino acids: CASKRTASLQETQYF.

This clonotype has just a few counts. This chain joins TRBV5-6 and TRBJ1-1, with D tentatively TRBD1 (6 bases). CDR1 is SGHDT, CDR2 YYEEEE, per germline. There are 15 residues in the CDR3. Trimming shortened V by 4 bases and J by 1 base, and 14 bases separated the two germline ends. The DNA of the CDR3 is TGTGCCAGCAGCGAAGTACGGGGGGCGAACACTGAAGCTTTCTTT. It is translated as CASSEVRGANTEAFF. Supplemented by reference TRBV5-6 and TRBJ1-1, the full variable domain reads DAGVTQSPTHLIKTRGQQVTLRCSPKSGHDTVSWYQQALGQGPQFIFQYYEEEERQRGNFPDRFSGHQFPNYSSELNVNALLLGDSALYLCASSEVRGANTEAFFGQGTRLTVV.

The rearrangement joins TRBV27 to TRBJ2-2; 10 bases line up with TRBD2. CDR1 and CDR2 from the germline V gene are MNHEY and SMNVEV (reference sequence). V shed 3 bases and J 4 bases; nucleotides not matched to a gene: 8. The length of the CDR3 is 17 residues. Here the CDR3 DNA reads TGTGCCAGCAGTTTGTGGTCTAGCGGGAGTGGCACCGGGGAGCTGTTTTTT. Protein product: CASSLWSSGSGTGELFF.

The sample holds a few counts of this clonotype. The genes are TRBV10-3 and TRBJ2-7; 9 bases match TRBD1. This CDR3 contains 15 residues. The junction had 7 bases not matched to a gene; V was cut back by 2 bases and J by 5 bases. Germline values: CDR1 ENHRY, CDR2 SYGVKD. CDR3 in DNA: TGTGCCATCAGTGAGGGACAGGGGCAGAGGGACGAGCAGTACTTC. This encodes CAISEGQGQRDEQYF.

This clonotype has only a few counts. The genes are TRBV27 and TRBJ2-2, with 9 positions matching TRBD1. Trimming at V came to 4 bases and at J to 6 bases, leaving 0 bases not matched to a gene. This CDR3 spans 13 amino acids. Germline V lookup: CDR1 MNHEY, CDR2 SMNVEV (reference sequence). The chain's CDR3 is CASSYRGPGELFF. The CDR3 DNA is TGTGCCAGCAGTTACAGGGGGCCCGGGGAGCTGTTTTTT.

This clonotype showed up many times. The rearrangement links TRBV3-1 to TRBJ2-7; weak D call: TRBD1 (7 bases). Germline CDR1 is LGHDT and CDR2 is YNNKEL (reference sequence). The CDR3 extends over 16 amino acids. V lost 0 bases to trimming and J lost 5 bases, with 17 bases between them. The CDR3 region has the DNA TGTGCCAGCAGCCAAGATCGCAGGGGGGCGTCGGACGAGCAGTACTTC. The encoded protein is CASSQDRRGASDEQYF.

In this sample, this clonotype turned up many times. The J gene is TRBJ2-1, the V gene TRBV4-1, with 12 bases matching TRBD2. CDR3 size: 19 residues. Germline V gene data show CDR1 as MGHRA and CDR2 as YSYEKL. Trimming cost V 0 bases and J 6 bases; bases outside gene matches: 12. This chain's CDR3 is CASSQEGSASGRVSNEQFF. The CDR3 coding sequence is TGCGCCAGCAGCCAAGAAGGGTCGGCTAGCGGGAGGGTAAGCAATGAGCAGTTCTTC.

Ten or more counts support this clonotype. This rearrangement joins TRBV7-2 to TRBJ1-1; D is undetermined. In germline, CDR1 is SGHTA, CDR2 FQGNSA. Deletions cut 2 bases from V and 11 bases from J, with 18 bases between. This CDR3 region has 14 residues. Here the CDR3 reads CASSLNQDPVLAFF. CDR3 DNA: TGTGCCAGCAGCTTAAACCAGGACCCGGTCTTGGCTTTCTTT.

This clonotype occurred a few times. The chain uses TRBV11-2 and TRBJ2-1; TRBD1 agrees at 8 bases. The CDR3 extends over 16 amino acids. Germline V CDR1 and CDR2: SGHAT, FQNNGV. V lost 5 bases to trimming and J lost 4 bases; unmatched junction nucleotides: 10. The CDR3 DNA follows: TGTGCCAGCAGCATCCGCGAGACAGGGGTATACAATGAGCAGTTCTTC. It encodes CASSIRETGVYNEQFF. Based on the CDR3 plus reference TRBV11-2 and TRBJ2-1, the full variable domain is EAGVAQSPRYKIIEKRQSVAFWCNPISGHATLYWYQQILGQGPKLLIQFQNNGVVDDSQLPKDRFSAERLKGVDSTLKIQPAKLEDSAVYLCASSIRETGVYNEQFFGPGTRLTVL.

This clonotype was seen only once. The gene calls are TRBV4-2 and TRBJ2-3; TRBD2 is a possible D gene (6 bases). V gave up 2 bases and J gave up 9 bases, with 15 bases separating them. The CDR3 totals 14 residues. In germline, CDR1 is LGHNA, CDR2 YNFKEQ. The CDR3 protein is CASSQRGAIQTQYF. In nucleotides, the CDR3 is TGTGCCAGCAGCCAACGCGGGGCCATTCAGACGCAGTATTTT.

The V call is TRBV20-1, the J call TRBJ1-6; D not resolved. V lost 0 bases and J lost 8, with 14 bases in between. Germline V lookup: CDR1 DFQATT, CDR2 SNEGSKA (reference sequence). This CDR3 spans 15 amino acids. In DNA, the CDR3 is TGCAGTGCTAGAGATCCCGGACGTAGCTATTCACCCCTCCACTTT. Translation: CSARDPGRSYSPLHF.

This clonotype was picked up a small number of times. The gene calls are TRBV5-1 and TRBJ2-7; D may correspond to TRBD1 or TRBD2 (5 bases each). Germline V gene sequence: CDR1 SGHRS, CDR2 YFSETQ. The V and J ends lost 3 bases and 4 bases respectively, with 14 bases between them. This CDR3 contains 14 residues. The CDR3 spells CASSSGPMGYEQYF. CDR3 in DNA: TGCGCCAGCAGCTCGGGGCCGATGGGGTACGAGCAGTACTTC.

At least ten counts were recorded for this clonotype. The chain uses TRBV2 and TRBJ1-1; unclear D gene. V lost 9 bases and J 4 bases, leaving 15 bases between the germline ends. Germline CDR1 SNHLY, CDR2 FYNNEI. CDR3 length equals 13 residues. The CDR3 reads CASRRELVTEAFF. The CDR3 nucleotides are TGTGCCAGTCGCCGGGAGCTGGTCACTGAAGCTTTCTTT.

J is TRBJ2-3 and V is TRBV6-5; D is unresolved. CDR3 length equals 15 residues. CDR1 is MNHEY, CDR2 SVGAGI, per germline. V was cut by 2 bases and J by 2 bases, with 11 bases left in between. Here the CDR3 reads CASSYLPEYTDTQYF. The CDR3 region has the DNA TGTGCCAGCAGTTACCTCCCAGAATACACAGATACGCAGTATTTT.

This clonotype was seen more than once but under ten times. The chain combines TRBV10-1 with TRBJ2-1; 7 bases are a match to TRBD2. There are 14 residues in the CDR3. V shed 4 bases, J shed 6 bases, and the junction held 6 bases outside the gene matches. Per germline, CDR1 WNHNN and CDR2 SYGVQD (reference sequence). The DNA of the CDR3 is TGCGCCAGCAGTGCCCCTAGCGGTGTCAATGAGCAGTTCTTC. It translates to CASSAPSGVNEQFF.

This clonotype was counted a few times. The rearrangement links TRBV7-2 to TRBJ2-1; possibly TRBD1 or TRBD2 for D (6 bases each). Germline-derived CDR1 and CDR2 are SGHTA and FQGNSA. V lost 4 bases and J lost 6, with 19 bases in between. This CDR3 has 16 amino acids. The CDR3: CASSYLVGGPFNEQFF. CDR3 nucleotides: TGTGCCAGCAGCTATCTCGTTGGGGGGCCCTTCAATGAGCAGTTCTTC.

This chain connects TRBV29-1 to TRBJ2-1; 12 bases fit TRBD2. The germline V gene encodes CDR1 SQVTM and CDR2 ANQGSEA. This CDR3 has 15 residues. V lost 2 bases and J lost 4; bases outside the gene matches: 3. The CDR3 sequence is CSVELAGGPYNEQFF. DNA of the CDR3: TGCAGCGTTGAACTAGCGGGAGGGCCTTACAATGAGCAGTTCTTC.

V gene TRBV21-1 combines with J gene TRBJ2-3; TRBD1 is the table's D call and was not checked against the DNA. TRBV21-1 counts as a pseudogene. The CDR3 length is 15 residues. The CDR3 DNA reads as TGTGCCAGCAGCAAGAACCCAGGGCGCACAGATACGCAGTATTTT. This codes for CASSKNPGRTDTQYF.

This sequence joins TRBV20-1 and TRBJ1-2, with TRBD1 as a possible D gene (5 bases). Germline V CDR1 and CDR2: DFQATT, SNEGSKA (reference sequence). V lost 6 bases, J lost 6 bases, and 14 bases lay in between. The CDR3 has 12 amino acids. The DNA of the CDR3 is TGCAGTGCCCAATCCCGGGGGGATGGCTACACCTTC. This translates into CSAQSRGDGYTF.

This clonotype appeared a few times. The rearrangement joins TRBV10-3 to TRBJ1-1, with TRBD1 matching over 7 bases. The CDR3 spans 12 residues. Germline V gene data show CDR1 as ENHRY and CDR2 as SYGVKD. Unmatched junction bases numbered 5, after V lost 6 bases and J lost 7 bases. CDR3 residues: CAIRTQGFEAFF. DNA for the CDR3: TGTGCCATCAGGACACAGGGGTTTGAAGCTTTCTTT.